The 25 T cell receptor beta chains in this list originate from one sample, sequenced in a study of shared clonotypes between healthy human individuals. Method: immunoSEQ multiplex PCR; TCRdb's copy keeps in-frame clones and lacks some. Of about 2.5 million clones in the sample, about 90% were seen once. The sample was naive CD4+ T cells from PBMCs. Subset: CD45RA+ positively selected. The receptors were sampled from a man between 18 and 35 years old in good health. Some clones in this sample may be carry-over from other donors' samples.

This clone was seen just once. The chain combines TRBV11-2 with TRBJ2-1; TRBD2 aligns across 11 bases. The CDR3 has 15 residues. Trimming cost V 3 bases and J 6 bases; bases outside gene matches: 4. Germline CDR1 SGHAT, CDR2 FQNNGV. CDR3 sequence (DNA): TGTGCCAGCAGCTTGACTAGCGGGGTTGGCAATGAGCAGTTCTTC. It is translated as CASSLTSGVGNEQFF.

The chain combines TRBV25-1 with TRBJ2-2, with D maybe TRBD1 (5 bases). V dropped 6 bases and J dropped 5 bases, with 13 bases sitting between them. CDR3 length equals 14 residues. Germline CDR1 reads MGHDK; CDR2 reads SYGVNS. The CDR3 region is CASRPPTETGELFF. The CDR3 nucleotides read TGTGCCAGCAGACCGCCGACAGAGACCGGGGAGCTGTTTTTT.

This clone appeared a single time. The CDR3 DNA follows: TGTGCCAGCAGCAGAGGGAGACTAGCGGGAGTCTACAATGAGCAGTTCTTC. This sequence encodes CASSRGRLAGVYNEQFF. The chain is built from TRBV7-8 and TRBJ2-1; the match to TRBD2 covers 12 bases. The CDR3 has 17 residues. Germline V lookup: CDR1 SGHVS, CDR2 FQNEAQ. Trimming removed 5 bases from V and 3 bases from J; junction bases left unmatched: 8.

This chain links TRBV5-1 with TRBJ2-5, with D uncertain. V lost 0 bases to trimming and J lost 7 bases, with 13 bases between them. The germline gives CDR1 SGHRS, CDR2 YFSETQ. The CDR3 totals 14 residues. The CDR3 spells CASSLDIEMGTQYF. CDR3 sequence (DNA): TGCGCCAGCAGCTTGGATATAGAAATGGGGACCCAGTACTTC.

The chain employs TRBV6-1 and TRBJ2-3; D remains ambiguous. The CDR3 is made up of 13 amino acids. V lost 4 bases and J 2 bases, leaving 7 bases between the germline ends. The germline V gene has CDR1 MNHNS and CDR2 SASEGT. The CDR3 region has the DNA TGTGCCAGCAGTGCAGGTTCCACAGATACGCAGTATTTT. Protein sequence: CASSAGSTDTQYF.

This rearrangement joins TRBV18 to TRBJ2-6; possible D gene TRBD1, 5 bases. CDR1 and CDR2 from the germline V gene are KGHSH and LQKENI. The CDR3 extends over 19 amino acids. The V gene lost 2 bases and the J gene lost 1 base, with 18 bases spanning the gap. The CDR3 is CASSPLVAGSGSGANVLTF. The CDR3 DNA is TGTGCCAGCTCACCATTAGTAGCAGGGTCCGGGTCTGGGGCCAACGTCCTGACTTTC.

J is TRBJ1-2 and V is TRBV19, with D hard to call. CDR3 length: 14 amino acids. Trimming pared 2 bases from V and 9 bases from J, leaving 16 bases between. From germline, CDR1 is LNHDA and CDR2 SQIVND (reference sequence). The chain's CDR3 is CASSISGGRIRYTF. The CDR3 DNA reads as TGTGCCAGTAGTATATCAGGAGGCAGGATACGCTACACCTTC.

This clone was picked up one time. CDR3 in DNA: TGTGCCAGCAGCCCCCGCCAGGGGCTGGGAGAGACCCAGTACTTC. Protein: CASSPRQGLGETQYF. This chain uses TRBV11-3 with TRBJ2-5; the D gene is possibly TRBD1 (6 bases). Germline CDR1 and CDR2: SGHNT and YENEEA. The CDR3 is made up of 15 amino acids. The ends were cut back, 5 bases at V and 4 bases at J, with 17 bases in the middle. The full variable domain, in which reference TRBV11-3 and TRBJ2-5 provide the parts outside the CDR3, is EAGVVQSPRYKIIEKKQPVAFWCNPISGHNTLYWYLQNLGQGPELLIRYENEEAVDDSQLPKDRFSAERLKGVDSTLKIQPAELGDSAVYLCASSPRQGLGETQYFGPGTRLLVL.

The rearrangement links TRBV30 to TRBJ2-7; no clear D gene. V lost 4 bases, J lost 2 bases, and 12 bases lay in between. The CDR3 is 13 amino acids. Germline assignment: CDR1 GTSNPN and CDR2 SVGIG (reference sequence). The chain's CDR3 is CAWKVGNTYEQYF. The CDR3 DNA reads as TGTGCCTGGAAGGTTGGCAATACCTACGAGCAGTACTTC.

The gene calls are TRBV5-6 and TRBJ2-2; D not resolved. Trimming pared 1 base from V and 2 bases from J, leaving 9 bases between. In germline, CDR1 is SGHDT, CDR2 YYEEEE. This CDR3 has 15 amino acids. The CDR3 DNA is TGTGCCAGCAGCTTGAATTGGGCCAACACCGGGGAGCTGTTTTTT. Translated, it gives CASSLNWANTGELFF.

The chain recombines TRBV28 with TRBJ1-2; a weak D match, TRBD1 (6 bases). This CDR3 has 13 amino acids. Trimming left V 5 bases short and J 0 bases short, with 7 bases between. The germline gives CDR1 MDHEN, CDR2 SYDVKM. CDR3 loop: CASSRTANYGYTF. CDR3 nucleotides: TGTGCCAGCAGTCGGACAGCTAACTATGGCTACACCTTC.

The V call is TRBV27, the J call TRBJ2-7, with D possibly TRBD2 on 5 matching bases. The CDR3 runs to 13 residues. V was cut by 3 bases and J by 6 bases, with 12 bases left in between. Germline V gene data show CDR1 as MNHEY and CDR2 as SMNVEV (reference sequence). Here the CDR3 reads CASSFWGGGEQYF. CDR3 coding DNA: TGTGCCAGCAGTTTTTGGGGTGGAGGCGAGCAGTACTTC.

On this clone itself: This CDR3 is also generated by other DNA sequences in the sample. The chain couples TRBV28 to TRBJ2-7; TRBD2 agrees at 9 bases. Trimming at V came to 6 bases and at J to 3 bases, leaving 9 bases not matched to a gene. The CDR3 length is 15 residues. The germline V gene has CDR1 MDHEN and CDR2 SYDVKM. DNA for the CDR3: TGTGCCAGCAGCCCTGGTCTAGCGGGAAACTACGAGCAGTACTTC. This gives the protein CASSPGLAGNYEQYF.

The rearrangement uses TRBV7-9 and TRBJ2-7; TRBD1 might be the D (5 bases). Germline CDR1 is SEHNR and CDR2 is FQNEAQ (reference sequence). Deletions cut 2 bases from V and 5 bases from J, with 16 bases between. The CDR3 loop spans 15 amino acids. The CDR3 loop reads CASSLLQGMLHEQYF. The CDR3 nucleotides are TGTGCCAGCAGCTTACTGCAGGGTATGCTCCACGAGCAGTACTTC.

The J gene is TRBJ1-2, the V gene TRBV4-1, with TRBD1 matching 9 bases. Germline trimming cut 2 bases from V and 6 bases from J; bases unmatched to any gene: 10. Germline V gene lookup returns CDR1 MGHRA and CDR2 YSYEKL. CDR3 length: 16 residues. This CDR3 reads CASSQTDRGAKNGYTF. DNA of the CDR3: TGCGCCAGCAGCCAAACAGACAGGGGGGCTAAAAATGGCTACACCTTC.

V usage is TRBV2 and J usage is TRBJ2-1; D tentatively fits TRBD1 or TRBD2 (5 bases each). Germline CDR1 is SNHLY and CDR2 is FYNNEI. The CDR3 covers 15 residues. V was cut by 3 bases and J by 8 bases, with 17 bases left in between. CDR3 region: CASSETGSGSYEQFF. DNA of the CDR3: TGTGCCAGCAGTGAGACGGGGTCAGGGAGTTATGAGCAGTTCTTC. Full variable domain (missing parts from reference TRBV2 and TRBJ2-1): EPEVTQTPSHQVTQMGQEVILRCVPISNHLYFYWYRQILGQKVEFLVSFYNNEISEKSEIFDDQFSVERPDGSNFTLKIRSTKLEDSAMYFCASSETGSGSYEQFFGPGTRLTVL.

V is TRBV5-8 and J is TRBJ2-7; TRBD1 agrees at 8 bases. CDR3 length: 13 amino acids. Germline CDR1 is SGHTS and CDR2 is YDEGEE. The V segment lost 4 bases and the J segment 6 bases; nucleotides outside the gene matches: 6. This chain's CDR3 is CASSPDRGREQYF. The DNA for the CDR3 is TGTGCCAGCAGCCCCGACAGGGGCCGCGAGCAGTACTTC.

This clone occurred once. The J gene is TRBJ2-1, the V gene TRBV6-5; 7 positions agree with TRBD2. This CDR3 has 11 residues. The V and J ends lost 2 bases and 13 bases, in that order; junction bases with no gene match: 2. CDR1 MNHEY and CDR2 SVGAGI come from the germline V gene. This CDR3 reads CASSYGTTQFF. The CDR3 bases are TGTGCCAGCAGTTACGGGACTACCCAGTTCTTC.

This clone was observed a single time. This chain uses TRBV7-2 with TRBJ2-1; a weak D match, TRBD2 (5 bases). CDR1 is SGHTA and CDR2 is FQGNSA in the germline V gene. V lost 3 bases, J lost 9 bases, and 12 bases lay in between. The CDR3 runs 13 residues. CDR3 sequence: CASSFGRDGEQFF. CDR3 DNA sequence: TGTGCCAGCAGCTTTGGCCGGGATGGTGAGCAGTTCTTC.

The V gene is TRBV5-4, the J gene TRBJ2-7; tentatively, D is TRBD1 (5 bases). The CDR3 sequence is 16 residues long. CDR1 and CDR2 (germline): SGHNT, YYREEE (reference sequence). The germline V and J ends were trimmed by 2 bases and 3 bases, with 18 bases remaining between them. The CDR3, as DNA: TGTGCCAGCAGCTTAGGGATGCCTAAGGGGCACTACGAGCAGTACTTC. It is translated as CASSLGMPKGHYEQYF.

This clone has just one count. This chain joins TRBV19 and TRBJ1-5, with 10 bases matching TRBD1. Germline CDR1 reads LNHDA; CDR2 reads SQIVND (reference sequence). This CDR3 region has 21 residues. V lost 7 bases and J lost 6; bases outside the gene matches: 27. The chain's CDR3 is CASMTLPPGTGVLRKSQPQHF. CDR3 bases: TGTGCCAGTATGACGCTACCCCCCGGGACAGGGGTTCTCCGAAAGAGTCAGCCCCAGCATTTT.

This chain links TRBV7-6 with TRBJ2-2, with 8 positions matching TRBD2. CDR3 length equals 15 residues. CDR1 is SGHVS, CDR2 FNYEAQ, per germline. V shed 3 bases and J 7 bases; nucleotides not matched to a gene: 7. CDR3 sequence (DNA): TGTGCCAGCAGCTTGACTAGCGTCGGGGGCGGGGAGCTGTTTTTT. As protein: CASSLTSVGGGELFF.

The rearrangement links TRBV10-3 to TRBJ1-3, with TRBD1 matching 9 bases. V shed 6 bases, J shed 0 bases, and the junction held 15 bases outside the gene matches. The CDR3 contains 19 residues. Germline-derived CDR1 and CDR2 are ENHRY and SYGVKD. CDR3 loop: CAIRSGTGKFVSSGNTIYF. CDR3 coding DNA: TGTGCCATCAGGTCCGGGACAGGGAAATTTGTGAGCTCTGGAAACACCATATATTTT.

The V call is TRBV30, the J call TRBJ1-2; 10 bases align to TRBD1. Germline CDR1 GTSNPN, CDR2 SVGIG (reference sequence). The CDR3 extends over 14 amino acids. The V and J ends lost 3 bases and 7 bases, in that order; junction bases with no gene match: 8. The DNA of the CDR3 is TGTGCCTGGAGAAGGGACAGGGGATGGGGTGGCTACACCTTC. As protein: CAWRRDRGWGGYTF.

This chain connects TRBV5-1 to TRBJ2-3; either TRBD1 or TRBD2 may supply D (5 bases each). Germline CDR1 reads SGHRS; CDR2 reads YFSETQ. V lost 7 bases, J lost 2 bases, and 11 bases lay in between. The CDR3 has 13 amino acids. The CDR3: CASWDGYTDTQYF. CDR3 coding DNA: TGCGCCAGCTGGGACGGCTACACAGATACGCAGTATTTT.